This TCR beta chain was captured in a study of blood T cell repertoires in COVID-19. About the research overall: Material from acute and convalescent COVID-19 was sourced from the United States, Italy and Spain. Sample material is recorded as cDNA or gDNA derived from T cells, B-cell-depleted T cells, or PBMCs.

Authors' methods: The assay estimated nucleated cells by amplifying reference gene primers. Sequencing used immunoSEQ multiplex PCR; TCRdb keeps in-frame clones, though not all of them. V, J and clone size derive from that table, while D and trimming were established from the DNA sequence. The sample yields 110,000 or so clones, roughly 80% seen once. In germline, CDR1 is SNHLY, CDR2 FYNNEI. This CDR3 has 14 amino acids. V was clipped by 4 bases and J by 4 bases, with 11 bases between them. The chain joins TRBV2 to TRBJ1-5, with D tentatively TRBD1 (5 bases). The sequenced sample consisted of peripheral blood. This receptor was identified in a woman at least 80 years old with acute or convalescent COVID-19. CDR3: CASSAGIKNQPQHF. In nucleotides, the CDR3 is TGTGCCAGCAGTGCAGGGATTAAAAATCAGCCCCAGCATTTT.